This T cell receptor (beta chain) came from a study of cytomegalovirus exposure and HLA in healthy donors. Overall study context: A data release that came early held around 85 million unique TCRs from HLA-typed donors. Study-wide results and caveats: Usually a TCR sequence was rare, but some public TCRs were found in many donors. An analysis that came later showed most CMV-associated TCR beta chains appearing HLA-restricted.

This clone occurred a few times. Its specificity is unknown. 13 Jbeta primers and 60 Vbeta primers were used for the PCR. Some clones are missing from TCRdb's copy, which holds only in-frame ones; the method was immunoSEQ multiplex PCR. Of under 130,000 clones in the sample, under 80% were seen once. The CDR3 spans 14 residues. From germline, CDR1 is SGHNT and CDR2 YENEEA. V lost 1 base and J lost 4, with 7 bases in between. This clonotype was obtained from a woman aged 40 to 50 in good health and CMV-seropositive. The chain has TRBV11-3 and TRBJ2-2; maybe TRBD1 (5 bases). Sequenced sample: PBMCs. The CDR3 DNA reads TGTGCCAGCAGCTTAGGGCAGGGCACCGGGGAGCTGTTTTTT. Amino acid sequence: CASSLGQGTGELFF.